A single sample gave rise to the 24 T cell receptor beta chains below, sequenced in a study of T cells in Graves' hyperthyroidism and ophthalmopathy. Amplified TCR beta CDR3 regions derived from RNA transcripts. Primed by the HTBI set, a first-round RT-PCR was run on the TCR CDR3. MiXCR was run by TCRdb on the multiplex PCR reads, yielding one entry per CDR3 protein. In the table there are hundreds of thousands of distinct CDR3 sequences, about a sixth of which are singletons. Source material: blood. The receptors come from a woman in her thirties or forties with Graves' ophthalmopathy.

V gene TRBV4-1 combines with J gene TRBJ2-3, with TRBD1 identical over 11 bases. V lost 2 bases and J lost 6; bases outside the gene matches: 7. Germline assignment: CDR1 MGHRA and CDR2 YSYEKL. The CDR3 contains 16 residues. This CDR3 is CASSQIRTGGSDTQYF. Here the CDR3 DNA reads TGCGCCAGCAGCCAAATCAGGACAGGGGGCTCGGATACGCAGTATTTT.

Of note for this clonotype: A much larger clone is a single base away; this may be a read error. The CDR3 DNA sequence: TGTGCCAGCAGTTATAGCGTGGACTCCTACAATGAGCAGTACTTC. Its protein is CASSYSVDSYNEQYF. The V call is TRBV6-5, the J call TRBJ2-1, with D perhaps TRBD2 (5 bases). The end of the DNA is better explained by TRBJ2-7, so the J call may be wrong. The CDR3 is made up of 15 amino acids. Germline-derived CDR1 and CDR2 are MNHEY and SVGAGI.

Turning to this clonotype: A read error may be the cause here, since a much bigger clone is one base away. The chain couples TRBV11-2 to TRBJ2-7; the D is unclear. This CDR3 spans 13 amino acids. Germline V CDR1 and CDR2: SGHAT, FQNNGV. The CDR3 sequence is CASSVDSFGEQYF. CDR3 bases: TGTGCCAGCAGCGTAGATTCCTTCGGCGAGCAGTACTTC.

This clonotype occurred many times. The chain employs TRBV12-3 or TRBV12-4 and TRBJ2-3; 9 positions match TRBD2. The CDR3 is 16 residues long. V dropped 5 bases and J dropped 0; count of bases not matched to a gene: 6. The CDR3 reads CASSASGGLSTDTQYF. Here the CDR3 DNA reads TGTGCCAGCAGTGCAAGCGGGGGGCTTAGCACAGATACGCAGTATTTT.

This clonotype was picked up many times. This rearrangement joins TRBV20-1 to TRBJ1-3; D may be TRBD1 (6 bases). Trimming removed 3 bases at V and 0 bases at J, with 9 bases between. Germline assignment: CDR1 DFQATT and CDR2 SNEGSKA (reference sequence). The CDR3 is 14 residues long. In DNA form, the CDR3 reads TGCAGTGCTAGCCAGGACAGCTCTGGAAACACCATATATTTT. It encodes CSASQDSSGNTIYF.

This clonotype was picked up a small number of times. The chain carries TRBV19 and TRBJ1-5; D is uncertain. V lost 0 bases, J lost 0 bases, and 12 bases lay in between. The CDR3 loop spans 17 amino acids. Germline V gene sequence: CDR1 LNHDA, CDR2 SQIVND (reference sequence). The CDR3 sequence is CASSIDGQWNSNQPQHF. CDR3 in DNA: TGTGCCAGTAGTATAGATGGGCAGTGGAATAGCAATCAGCCCCAGCATTTT.

This clonotype was counted at least ten times. The CDR3 region is CASSPSPHGQETQYF. CDR3 DNA: TGTGCCAGCTCACCTTCCCCTCACGGACAAGAGACCCAGTACTTC. The rearrangement joins TRBV18 to TRBJ2-5; no firm D call. The CDR3 is made up of 15 amino acids. Deletions cut 3 bases from V and 2 bases from J, with 13 bases between. The germline V gene encodes CDR1 KGHSH and CDR2 LQKENI.

This clonotype was detected many times. The rearrangement joins TRBV20-1 to TRBJ2-7; 13 nucleotides align to TRBD2. J lost 3 bases, V lost 6 bases, and 5 bases had no gene match. The CDR3 consists of 14 residues. Germline CDR1 is DFQATT and CDR2 is SNEGSKA (reference sequence). The CDR3 reads CSAGRTSGGYEQYF. The CDR3 DNA sequence: TGCAGTGCCGGGAGGACTAGCGGGGGCTACGAGCAGTACTTC.

This clonotype was seen many times. This sequence joins TRBV11-2 and TRBJ2-1, with TRBD1 identical over 9 bases. V gave up 1 base and J gave up 4 bases; unmatched junction bases: 11. Germline V lookup: CDR1 SGHAT, CDR2 FQNNGV. CDR3 length equals 18 residues. CDR3 nucleotide sequence: TGTGCCAGCAGCTTAGGGGCTTATTCCGGGACAGGGTACAATGAGCAGTTCTTC. Translation gives CASSLGAYSGTGYNEQFF.

Many counts were recorded for this clonotype. The rearrangement joins TRBV6-1 to TRBJ1-6; D perhaps matches TRBD1 (6 bases). The CDR3 is 14 residues long. From germline, CDR1 is MNHNS and CDR2 SASEGT. V gave up 5 bases and J gave up 5 bases, with 10 bases separating them. The CDR3 here is CASSYGQNNSPLHF. Here the CDR3 DNA reads TGTGCCAGCAGTTATGGACAGAATAATTCACCCCTCCACTTT.

Ten or more counts support this clonotype. The chain carries TRBV7-2 and TRBJ1-6; D ambiguous. The germline gives CDR1 SGHTA, CDR2 FQGNSA. V was cut by 2 bases and J by 8 bases, with 7 bases left in between. The CDR3 has 13 residues. Here the CDR3 DNA reads TGTGCCAGCAGCTTACTAGGAGATTCACCCCTCCACTTT. Encoded protein: CASSLLGDSPLHF.

Note on this clonotype: A read error is possible here, since a much larger clone lies one base away. Since the CDR3 does not end with the conserved phenylalanine or tryptophan, this likely comes from a read error. The V gene is TRBV10-3, the J gene TRBJ1-1; possible D gene TRBD1, 6 bases. The CDR3 is 18 residues long. V lost 6 bases to trimming and J lost 0 bases, with 23 bases between them. The germline V gene encodes CDR1 ENHRY and CDR2 SYGVKD. The CDR3 loop is CAIRATPGQGPLNTEAFL. Here the CDR3 DNA reads TGTGCCATCAGAGCTACTCCGGGACAAGGCCCCCTGAACACTGAAGCTTTCCTT.

This clonotype was counted at least ten times. The chain combines TRBV28 with TRBJ1-5; TRBD1 matches at 8 bases. This CDR3 region has 13 residues. The V segment lost 6 bases and the J segment 5 bases; nucleotides outside the gene matches: 3. Germline CDR1 is MDHEN and CDR2 is SYDVKM. The CDR3 region is CASRGTGYQPQHF. CDR3 nucleotide sequence: TGTGCCAGCAGAGGGACAGGTTATCAGCCCCAGCATTTT.

This clonotype is a singleton in its sample. The chain recombines TRBV28 with TRBJ2-7; TRBD2 matches at 10 bases. CDR1 is MDHEN, CDR2 SYDVKM, per germline. CDR3 length: 15 residues. Trimming removed 5 bases from V and 2 bases from J; junction bases left unmatched: 6. In DNA form, the CDR3 reads TGTGCCAGCAGTAGTATAGCGGGGGGACCCTACGAGCAGTACTTC. Protein product: CASSSIAGGPYEQYF.

This clonotype was recorded many times. V and J are TRBV30 and TRBJ2-1; D remains unclear. This CDR3 region has 11 residues. The V gene lost 0 bases and the J gene lost 7 bases, with 4 bases spanning the gap. Germline V CDR1 and CDR2: GTSNPN, SVGIG (reference sequence). CDR3 nucleotide sequence: TGTGCCTGGAGTGTGTATAATGAGCAGTTCTTC. Translating it yields CAWSVYNEQFF. The full variable domain, completed using reference TRBV30 and TRBJ2-1, is SQTIHQWPATLVQPVGSPLSLECTVEGTSNPNLYWYRQAAGRGLQLLFYSVGIGQISSEVPQNLSASRPQDRQFILSSKKLLLSDSGFYLCAWSVYNEQFFGPGTRLTVL.

This clonotype was observed many times. The chain employs TRBV5-1 and TRBJ2-7; no clear D. Trimming left V 2 bases short and J 5 bases short, with 14 bases between. Per germline, CDR1 SGHRS and CDR2 YFSETQ. CDR3 length equals 14 residues. The CDR3 DNA reads as TGCGCCAGCAGCTTCCGGTCCAGAGAAGACGAGCAGTACTTC. It is translated as CASSFRSREDEQYF.

This clonotype occurred many times. The chain combines TRBV28 with TRBJ2-7; 7 bases are a match to TRBD2. Germline V gives CDR1 MDHEN, CDR2 SYDVKM. The CDR3 sequence is 16 residues long. V gave up 1 base and J gave up 2 bases; unmatched junction bases: 8. The CDR3 DNA reads as TGTGCCAGCAGTTTATACGGGGGAGGGGTCCCCTACGAGCAGTACTTC. Its translation is CASSLYGGGVPYEQYF.

This clonotype was picked up a small number of times. CDR3 DNA sequence: TGTGCATCAGGGGGGCTACAGCCCCAGCATTTT. Amino acid sequence: CASGGLQPQHF. V usage is TRBV28 and J usage is TRBJ1-5; 7 nucleotides match TRBD1. CDR3 length equals 11 residues. Germline assignment: CDR1 MDHEN and CDR2 SYDVKM.

The chain links TRBV7-3 to TRBJ2-3; the D gene is possibly TRBD2 (5 bases). V lost 6 bases to trimming and J lost 5 bases, with 18 bases between them. The CDR3 has 15 amino acids. Looked up from germline, CDR1 is SGHTA and CDR2 is FQGTGA. The CDR3: CASSLYGGTGDTQYF. CDR3 in DNA: TGTGCCAGCAGTCTTTATGGAGGCACGGGAGATACGCAGTATTTT.

The chain employs TRBV12-3 or TRBV12-4 and TRBJ2-1; 11 nucleotides agree with TRBD2. The trim removed 4 bases at V and 10 bases at J, leaving 12 bases unmatched. The CDR3 covers 16 residues. The CDR3 bases are TGTGCCAGCAGTTCGACAACCGGGACTAGCGGAGAGGAGCAGTTCTTC. Amino acids: CASSSTTGTSGEEQFF.

Many counts were recorded for this clonotype. The chain employs TRBV3-1 and TRBJ1-5; possible D gene TRBD1, 5 bases. Trimming removed 6 bases at V and 1 base at J, with 10 bases between. The germline CDR1 and CDR2 sequences are LGHDT and YNNKEL (reference sequence). This CDR3 contains 14 residues. The CDR3 coding sequence is TGTGCCAGCAGTCGGGGGGGGAGCAATCAGCCCCAGCATTTT. Translation gives CASSRGGSNQPQHF.

Note on this clonotype: The junction departs from the called germline gene at one end, perhaps through a read error. This chain links TRBV5-1 with TRBJ2-3; 7 nucleotides align to TRBD2. The CDR3 is made up of 15 amino acids. CDR1 and CDR2 from the germline V gene are SGHRS and YFSETQ. CDR3: CASSLSGIMTDTQYF. For the CDR3, the DNA is TGTGCCAGCAGTCTGAGCGGGATCATGACAGATACGCAGTATTTT.

The V call is TRBV5-1, the J call TRBJ1-2; 9 bases are a match to TRBD1. The CDR3 is made up of 15 amino acids. The V gene end was trimmed by 3 bases and the J gene end by 6 bases; junction bases not matched to a gene: 9. The germline gives CDR1 SGHRS, CDR2 YFSETQ. The CDR3 sequence is CASSSTGGDSHGYTF. The DNA of the CDR3 is TGCGCCAGCAGCTCAACAGGGGGCGACTCCCATGGCTACACCTTC.

This clonotype came up many times. The chain links TRBV7-2 to TRBJ2-3, with 8 bases identical to TRBD2. CDR1 is SGHTA and CDR2 is FQGNSA in the germline V gene. With V trimmed by 1 base and J by 1 base, 10 bases remained unmatched. The CDR3 spans 18 residues. For the CDR3, the DNA is TGTGCCAGCAGCTTAGGGTTCGGGGGGACTAGTGGCACAGATACGCAGTATTTT. Its translation: CASSLGFGGTSGTDTQYF.